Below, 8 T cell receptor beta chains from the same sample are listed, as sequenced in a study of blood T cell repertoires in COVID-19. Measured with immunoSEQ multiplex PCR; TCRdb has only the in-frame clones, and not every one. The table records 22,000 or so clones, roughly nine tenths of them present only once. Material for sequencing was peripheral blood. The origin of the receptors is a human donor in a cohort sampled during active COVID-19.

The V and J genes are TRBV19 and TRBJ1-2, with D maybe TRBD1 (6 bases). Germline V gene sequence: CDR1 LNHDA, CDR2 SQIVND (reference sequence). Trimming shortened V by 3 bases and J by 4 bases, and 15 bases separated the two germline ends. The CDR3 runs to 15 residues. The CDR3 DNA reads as TGTGCCAGTAGTATGAGTCCAGGGGAAAGCTATGGCTACACCTTC. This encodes CASSMSPGESYGYTF.

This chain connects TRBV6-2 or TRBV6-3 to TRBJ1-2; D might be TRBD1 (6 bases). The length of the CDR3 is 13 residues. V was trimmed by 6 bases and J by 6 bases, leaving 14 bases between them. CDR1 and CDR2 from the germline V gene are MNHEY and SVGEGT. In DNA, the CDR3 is TGTGCCAGCAGCCTATCACAGGGACATGGCTACACCTTC. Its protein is CASSLSQGHGYTF.

DNA for the CDR3: TGTGCCAGCAGATCCTCGGGCAGGGGGCTTGCCAAAAACATTCAGTACTTC. The encoded protein is CASRSSGRGLAKNIQYF. The chain couples TRBV27 to TRBJ2-4, with 8 bases fitting TRBD1. The CDR3 has 17 amino acids. Germline V gene data show CDR1 as MNHEY and CDR2 as SMNVEV (reference sequence). V shed 6 bases and J 1 base; nucleotides not matched to a gene: 11.

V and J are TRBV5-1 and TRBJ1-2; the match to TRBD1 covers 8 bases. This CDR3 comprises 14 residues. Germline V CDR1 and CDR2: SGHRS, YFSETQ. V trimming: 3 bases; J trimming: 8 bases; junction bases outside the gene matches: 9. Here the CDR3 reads CASSSLDREGGYTF. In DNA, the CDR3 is TGCGCCAGCAGCTCCTTGGACAGGGAGGGGGGCTACACCTTC.

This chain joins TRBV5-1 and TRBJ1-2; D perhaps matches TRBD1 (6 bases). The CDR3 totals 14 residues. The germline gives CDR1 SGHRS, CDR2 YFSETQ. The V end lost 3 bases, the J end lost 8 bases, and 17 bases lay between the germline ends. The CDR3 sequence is CASSSNRAMGGYTF. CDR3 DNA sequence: TGCGCCAGCAGCTCAAACAGGGCCATGGGGGGCTACACCTTC.

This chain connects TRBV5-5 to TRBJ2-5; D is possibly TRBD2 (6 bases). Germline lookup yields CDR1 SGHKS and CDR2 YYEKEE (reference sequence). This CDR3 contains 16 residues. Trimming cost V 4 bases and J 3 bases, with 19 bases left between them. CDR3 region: CASSHGFGGEKETQYF. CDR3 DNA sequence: TGTGCCAGCAGCCACGGGTTCGGCGGGGAAAAAGAGACCCAGTACTTC. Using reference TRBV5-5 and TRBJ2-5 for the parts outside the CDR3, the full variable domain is DAGVTQSPTHLIKTRGQQVTLRCSPISGHKSVSWYQQVLGQGPQFIFQYYEKEERGRGNFPDRFSARQFPNYSSELNVNALLLGDSALYLCASSHGFGGEKETQYFGPGTRLLVL.

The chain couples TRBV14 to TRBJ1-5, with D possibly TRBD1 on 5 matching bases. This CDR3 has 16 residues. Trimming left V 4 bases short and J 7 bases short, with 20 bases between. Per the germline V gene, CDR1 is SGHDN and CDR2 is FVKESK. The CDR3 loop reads CASSPPPSGSCQPQHF. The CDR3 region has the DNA TGTGCCAGCAGCCCACCTCCTTCAGGGTCATGCCAGCCCCAGCATTTT.

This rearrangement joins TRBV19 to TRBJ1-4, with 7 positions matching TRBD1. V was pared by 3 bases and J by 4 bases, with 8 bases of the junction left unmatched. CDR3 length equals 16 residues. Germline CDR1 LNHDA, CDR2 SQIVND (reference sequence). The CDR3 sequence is CASSISLGQSNEKLFF. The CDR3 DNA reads TGTGCCAGTAGTATCTCCCTGGGACAGAGTAATGAAAAACTGTTTTTT. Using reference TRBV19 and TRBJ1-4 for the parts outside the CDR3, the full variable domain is DGGITQSPKYLFRKEGQNVTLSCEQNLNHDAMYWYRQDPGQGLRLIYYSQIVNDFQKGDIAEGYSVSREKKESFPLTVTSAQKNPTAFYLCASSISLGQSNEKLFFGSGTQLSVL.